This T cell receptor beta chain was documented in a study of cytomegalovirus exposure and HLA in healthy donors. PCR was performed using 60 Vbeta and 13 Jbeta primers. The protocol was immunoSEQ multiplex PCR, while the TCRdb copy is restricted to in-frame clones and leaves out a portion. Here the sample spans some 190,000 clones, about nine tenths being singletons. The CDR3 contains 14 residues. Germline V gene sequence: CDR1 KGHSH, CDR2 LQKENI. Trimming left V 6 bases short and J 6 bases short, with 16 bases between. What was sequenced was PBMCs. The chain is built from TRBV18 and TRBJ2-3; no definite D call. This TCR came from a boy aged 2 to 10 in good health and CMV-seronegative. CDR3 loop: CASSPTSVKDTQYF. In nucleotides, the CDR3 is TGTGCCAGCTCCCCAACCAGCGTGAAGGATACGCAGTATTTT.